Each of the 20 T cell receptor beta chains below was sequenced from the same sample in a study of blood T cells in healthy people across ages (dated by TCRdb to the mid-2010s). The library was made by 5' RACE. Sequencing was performed on an Illumina HiSeq 2500. A second 7 to 11 cycle PCR used a sample-barcoded 5' primer and a J-beta primer mix. In TCRdb, the public reads were trimmed at Q25 with fastp and aligned with MiXCR, with productive beta chains retained. Rows are unified per CDR3 protein, each entry keeping the most common DNA and genes. This sample lists 550,000 to 750,000 distinct CDR3 sequences; around 21% were detected once. In total, the top ten clones hold approximately 3.7% of the sample. Sequencing used blood. Receptors were obtained from a man in his sixties or seventies in good health.

CDR3 DNA: TGTGCCAGCAGCCCGGCTTTTAGCGGGGGGAGCTCCTACGAGCAGTACTTC. This translates into CASSPAFSGGSSYEQYF. The chain links TRBV7-2 to TRBJ2-7, with 10 bases lining up with TRBD2. V was clipped by 5 bases and J by 0 bases; unmatched bases: 10. Germline-derived CDR1 and CDR2 are SGHTA and FQGNSA. CDR3 length: 17 residues.

V usage is TRBV21-1 and J usage is TRBJ1-1; TRBD1, the table's D call, lacks a check against the DNA. TRBV21-1 counts as a pseudogene. The length of the CDR3 is 16 residues. The CDR3 DNA sequence: TGTGCCAGCAGCAAAGGGGACGGATATATGAACACTGAAGCTTTCTTT. It yields the protein CASSKGDGYMNTEAFF.

This sequence joins TRBV10-3 and TRBJ1-5; possibly TRBD1 for D (5 bases). The length of the CDR3 is 14 residues. Trimming stripped 7 bases from V and 0 bases from J, with 10 bases between. The germline CDR1 and CDR2 sequences are ENHRY and SYGVKD. In nucleotides, the CDR3 is TGTGCCATCACCACTGACAGTAGCAATCAGCCCCAGCATTTT. This sequence encodes CAITTDSSNQPQHF.

The CDR3 bases are TGTGCCAGCAGTAAAAACAGGGACCTTCAGCCCCAGCATTTT. This encodes CASSKNRDLQPQHF. The chain employs TRBV6-2 or TRBV6-3 and TRBJ1-5, with a weak D call TRBD1 (6 bases). The germline V and J ends were trimmed by 5 bases and 6 bases, with 14 bases remaining between them. The CDR3 covers 14 residues. The V gene's germline CDR1 is MNHEY and CDR2 SVGEGT.

The table lists this clonotype with many counts. The chain is built from TRBV20-1 and TRBJ2-5; TRBD2 matches 12 bases. The CDR3 covers 15 residues. Trimming took 6 bases from V and 2 from J; bases not matched to a gene: 7. Germline CDR1 and CDR2: DFQATT and SNEGSKA (reference sequence). CDR3: CSAPGTSGPQETQYF. CDR3 sequence (DNA): TGCAGTGCCCCCGGGACTAGCGGGCCGCAAGAGACCCAGTACTTC.

This clonotype has at least ten counts. This chain links TRBV5-1 with TRBJ2-3; 12 nucleotides agree with TRBD2. J gave up 6 bases and V 5 bases, and 4 bases lay outside the gene matches. The germline V gene encodes CDR1 SGHRS and CDR2 YFSETQ. The CDR3 runs to 14 residues. The CDR3 nucleotides read TGCGCCAGCAGGACTAGCGGGAGCATGGATACGCAGTATTTT. Amino acid sequence: CASRTSGSMDTQYF. Full variable domain (rest looked up from reference TRBV5-1 and TRBJ2-3): KAGVTQTPRYLIKTRGQQVTLSCSPISGHRSVSWYQQTPGQGLQFLFEYFSETQRNKGNFPGRFSGRQFSNSRSEMNVSTLELGDSALYLCASRTSGSMDTQYFGPGTRLTVL.

The V call is TRBV9, the J call TRBJ2-5; a weak D match, TRBD2 (5 bases). The closer fit of TRBJ2-1 to the DNA end suggests the J call may be wrong. Germline CDR1 and CDR2: SGDLS and YYNGEE. This CDR3 is built from 14 residues. The CDR3 loop reads CASSQKNVEDEQFF. The CDR3 nucleotides are TGTGCCAGCAGCCAGAAAAATGTGGAGGATGAGCAGTTCTTC.

The chain employs TRBV5-1 and TRBJ1-5; possible D gene TRBD1, 6 bases. The CDR3 extends over 17 amino acids. V was clipped by 2 bases and J by 2 bases, with 17 bases between them. Per germline, CDR1 SGHRS and CDR2 YFSETQ. CDR3 DNA: TGCGCCAGCAGCTTCCGGACAGAATACTGGGGCAATCAGCCCCAGCATTTT. It specifies CASSFRTEYWGNQPQHF.

J is TRBJ1-6 and V is TRBV4-1; possible D gene TRBD1, 5 bases. This CDR3 is 17 amino acids long. Between the trimmed V and J ends, which lost 0 bases and 5 bases, there was a span of 14 bases. Looked up from germline, CDR1 is MGHRA and CDR2 is YSYEKL. The CDR3 DNA reads TGCGCCAGCAGCCAAGATCCAACCGGGACGGATAATTCACCCCTCCACTTT. Its translation is CASSQDPTGTDNSPLHF.

In this sample, this clonotype turned up a few times. The rearrangement links TRBV9 to TRBJ2-5; no clear D. The J call may be mistaken, given a closer DNA end match to TRBJ2-7. This CDR3 has 15 residues. The germline gives CDR1 SGDLS, CDR2 YYNGEE. The CDR3 nucleotides read TGTGCCAGCAGCGTAGCGGCAGCCTTGCTCTACGAGCAGTACTTC. This gives the protein CASSVAAALLYEQYF.

This chain uses TRBV20-1 with TRBJ2-3, with 8 nucleotides matching TRBD2. The trim removed 0 bases at V and 7 bases at J, leaving 6 bases unmatched. The CDR3 totals 14 residues. Per germline, CDR1 DFQATT and CDR2 SNEGSKA (reference sequence). The CDR3 coding sequence is TGCAGTGCTAGAGAGAGCGGGAGATCGAATACGCAGTATTTT. This sequence encodes CSARESGRSNTQYF.

The chain couples TRBV7-9 to TRBJ1-1; 9 nucleotides agree with TRBD1. Germline V gene data show CDR1 as SEHNR and CDR2 as FQNEAQ (reference sequence). CDR3 size: 17 residues. V shed 1 base, J shed 1 base, and the junction held 7 bases outside the gene matches. The CDR3: CASSLGNRGLANTEAFF. In nucleotides, the CDR3 is TGTGCCAGCAGCTTAGGTAACAGGGGGCTCGCGAACACTGAAGCTTTCTTT.

V and J are TRBV19 and TRBJ2-4; a possible D gene is TRBD1 (5 bases). The germline V gene encodes CDR1 LNHDA and CDR2 SQIVND (reference sequence). The CDR3 loop spans 15 amino acids. V was pared by 5 bases and J by 0 bases, with 11 bases between. CDR3 DNA: TGTGCCAGTAGTCCAACGACAGTAGCCAAAAACATTCAGTACTTC. Its translation: CASSPTTVAKNIQYF.

This chain connects TRBV12-3 or TRBV12-4 to TRBJ2-5; D is uncertain. There are 14 residues in the CDR3. The V end lost 4 bases, the J end lost 2 bases, and 11 bases lay between the germline ends. DNA of the CDR3: TGTGCCAGCAGTTCACGGTCGGGTCAAGAGACCCAGTACTTC. Translation gives CASSSRSGQETQYF.

This clonotype was observed a handful of times. V and J are TRBV20-1 and TRBJ1-4; 9 nucleotides agree with TRBD1. This CDR3 comprises 13 residues. With V trimmed by 5 bases and J by 10 bases, 8 bases remained unmatched. Germline values: CDR1 DFQATT, CDR2 SNEGSKA (reference sequence). The CDR3 DNA follows: TGCAGTGCTCCGGACAGGGGTTTCGGAAAACTGTTTTTT. This encodes CSAPDRGFGKLFF.

The V and J genes are TRBV20-1 and TRBJ2-4, with D hard to call. V was trimmed by 7 bases and J by 0 bases, leaving 13 bases between them. The length of the CDR3 is 14 residues. The germline V gene encodes CDR1 DFQATT and CDR2 SNEGSKA (reference sequence). Written as DNA, the CDR3 is TGCAGTGTTAAAGATACCTTAGCCAAAAACATTCAGTACTTC. Amino acids: CSVKDTLAKNIQYF.

This clonotype was observed a few times. The V gene is TRBV28, the J gene TRBJ1-4; TRBD1 is a possible D gene (6 bases). With 6 bases removed from V and 7 bases from J, the gap between germline ends came to 15 bases. Germline CDR1 MDHEN, CDR2 SYDVKM. This CDR3 comprises 14 residues. CDR3 region: CASSPGGLGEKLFF. The CDR3 DNA reads as TGTGCCAGCAGCCCGGGGGGGCTGGGTGAAAAACTGTTTTTT.

The chain employs TRBV7-2 and TRBJ1-1; D perhaps matches TRBD1 (5 bases). The CDR3 is 14 residues long. V was cut by 8 bases and J by 0 bases, with 13 bases left in between. Germline-derived CDR1 and CDR2 are SGHTA and FQGNSA. CDR3 sequence (DNA): TGTGCCAGCGTCCTGGGGCAGATGAACACTGAAGCTTTCTTT. As protein: CASVLGQMNTEAFF.

A few counts support this clonotype. CDR3 region: CASSVGGPNEKLFF. For the CDR3, the DNA is TGTGCCAGCAGCGTGGGGGGACCTAATGAAAAACTGTTTTTT. The chain uses TRBV9 and TRBJ1-4; D perhaps matches TRBD1 (5 bases). Germline V gives CDR1 SGDLS, CDR2 YYNGEE. The V and J ends lost 2 bases and 3 bases respectively, with 8 bases between them. The CDR3 contains 14 residues.

This clonotype has only a few counts. The chain couples TRBV7-2 to TRBJ1-5, with D possibly TRBD1 on 5 matching bases. V was shortened by 6 bases and J by 5 bases, with 11 bases between the two germline ends. The germline gives CDR1 SGHTA, CDR2 FQGNSA. The CDR3 covers 13 residues. The CDR3 sequence: CASSLLGDQPQHF. CDR3 in DNA: TGTGCCAGCAGTTTACTAGGGGATCAGCCCCAGCATTTT.